The clone carrying this TCR beta chain was counted at least ten times. Antigen specificity is unknown. One entry per CDR3 protein results from TCRdb running MiXCR on the 5' RACE reads. The sample lists some 140,000 distinct CDR3 sequences, approximately 7.4% occurring once. These data belong to a study of CD8 T cells in ankylosing spondylitis. Germline values: CDR1 SGHTA, CDR2 FQGTGA. This CDR3 comprises 16 residues. V shed 5 bases and J 4 bases; nucleotides not matched to a gene: 9. Study results and limitations: A TCR beta motif of 7 or 8 highly homologous variants appeared characteristic of ankylosing spondylitis blood. Earlier authors reported some of these motif variants in reactive arthritis synovial fluid and blood.

The receptor was isolated from a female donor with ankylosing spondylitis or in good health (not recorded which). V usage is TRBV7-3 and J usage is TRBJ2-1, with TRBD2 matching over 9 bases. The sequencing sample was made of blood, either unsorted or a sorted T cell fraction (not recorded which). This CDR3 reads CASSPAASGVYNEQFF. The CDR3 DNA follows: TGTGCCAGCAGCCCCGCGGCTAGCGGGGTTTACAATGAGCAGTTCTTC.